The entry below describes one T cell receptor (beta chain). CDR3 length: 16 amino acids. Germline values: CDR1 SGHKS, CDR2 YYEKEE (reference sequence). V lost 4 bases to trimming and J lost 8 bases; unmatched junction nucleotides: 8. This entry belongs to a study of blood T cell repertoires in COVID-19. For the study at large: Italy, Spain and the United States were the sources of the convalescent and acute COVID-19 samples. PBMCs, B-cell-depleted T cells, or T cells provided the cDNA or gDNA that made up the material.

In the source study's methods: Estimates of nucleated cell counts were drawn from the amplification of reference gene primers. Assay: immunoSEQ multiplex PCR; the TCRdb copy retains only in-frame clones and omits some. That table is the source of V, J and clone size, and D and trimming were worked out from the DNA. The sample carries 30,000 to 40,000 clones, about nine tenths recorded once. Sequences were obtained from peripheral blood. The receptor was derived from a man in his forties or fifties with active or convalescent COVID-19. The chain employs TRBV5-5 and TRBJ2-1; 14 nucleotides agree with TRBD2. The CDR3: CASSPYRLAGGDEQFF. CDR3 bases: TGTGCCAGCAGCCCTTATAGACTAGCGGGAGGGGATGAGCAGTTCTTC.